These 20 T cell receptor beta chains came from one sample sequenced in a study of cytomegalovirus exposure and HLA in healthy donors. The study ran its PCR with 60 Vbeta and 13 Jbeta primers. Sequencing was performed with immunoSEQ multiplex PCR; in TCRdb, only in-frame clones are kept and a portion is missing. Of 130,000 to 150,000 clones in the sample, roughly three quarters were seen once. The sample comprised PBMCs. These receptor sequences come from a woman aged 45-65 years in good health and CMV-seronegative.

CDR3 nucleotides: TGCGCCAGCAGCTTGCTGGGGGCACATGGGGATACGCAGTATTTT. This translates into CASSLLGAHGDTQYF. V is TRBV5-1 and J is TRBJ2-3; D is possibly TRBD1 (6 bases). In germline, CDR1 is SGHRS, CDR2 YFSETQ. The ends were cut back, 1 base at V and 6 bases at J, with 15 bases in the middle. This CDR3 spans 15 amino acids.

The rearrangement links TRBV27 to TRBJ2-5; 11 positions match TRBD2. This CDR3 comprises 15 residues. Germline V gene lookup returns CDR1 MNHEY and CDR2 SMNVEV (reference sequence). Trimming at V came to 6 bases and at J to 1 base, leaving 4 bases not matched to a gene. In nucleotides, the CDR3 is TGTGCCAGCAGCCCCGGGACTAGCGGCCAAGAGACCCAGTACTTC. Protein: CASSPGTSGQETQYF.

The V gene is TRBV6-5, the J gene TRBJ1-1; TRBD1 agrees at 9 bases. The CDR3 length is 12 residues. Germline V gene sequence: CDR1 MNHEY, CDR2 SVGAGI. V shed 6 bases and J 4 bases; nucleotides not matched to a gene: 0. The CDR3 region has the DNA TGTGCCAGCAGGGACAGGGGCACTGAAGCTTTCTTT. This encodes CASRDRGTEAFF.

V is TRBV6-6 and J is TRBJ2-3, with a possible D match to TRBD2 (5 bases). The CDR3 is made up of 13 amino acids. Per germline, CDR1 MNHNY and CDR2 SVGAGI (reference sequence). V was clipped by 5 bases and J by 6 bases, with 12 bases between them. The CDR3 DNA sequence: TGTGCCAGCAGTCCCGGGAAACCTGATACGCAGTATTTT. Its translation is CASSPGKPDTQYF.

This clone turned up a few times. The chain carries TRBV7-9 and TRBJ2-2; possibly TRBD2 for D (6 bases). V lost 8 bases to trimming and J lost 4 bases, with 14 bases between them. Germline assignment: CDR1 SEHNR and CDR2 FQNEAQ (reference sequence). This CDR3 spans 14 amino acids. The CDR3 coding sequence is TGTGCCAGCTTAGGAGGGGCCTCCACCGGGGAGCTGTTTTTT. It codes for CASLGGASTGELFF.

The chain joins TRBV6-5 to TRBJ1-5; D is perhaps TRBD1 (5 bases). Trimming removed 6 bases at V and 5 bases at J, with 11 bases between. CDR1 and CDR2 from the germline V gene are MNHEY and SVGAGI. CDR3 length equals 13 residues. The CDR3 here is CASRAGSYQPQHF. The CDR3 nucleotides are TGTGCCAGCAGAGCAGGGTCATATCAGCCCCAGCATTTT.

This chain connects TRBV4-2 to TRBJ1-4; D unresolved. This CDR3 contains 15 residues. Germline values: CDR1 LGHNA, CDR2 YNFKEQ. Trimming took off 0 bases at V and 2 bases at J, with 7 bases between the two ends. The DNA of the CDR3 is TGTGCCAGCAGCCAAGATTCGCGGACTAATGAAAAACTGTTTTTT. It specifies CASSQDSRTNEKLFF.

This clone was recorded only once. Here the CDR3 reads CASSSARLGLPSYNEQFF. The CDR3 DNA reads as TGTGCCAGCAGCTCCGCCCGTTTGGGACTACCCTCCTACAATGAGCAGTTCTTC. This chain links TRBV7-9 with TRBJ2-1; 7 nucleotides align to TRBD2. V gave up 4 bases and J gave up 0 bases; unmatched junction bases: 12. This CDR3 contains 18 residues. Germline CDR1 SEHNR, CDR2 FQNEAQ (reference sequence).

In its sample, this clone was seen once. The chain carries TRBV19 and TRBJ1-3; D not resolved. Trimming left V 5 bases short and J 6 bases short, with 14 bases between. Germline V gene data show CDR1 as LNHDA and CDR2 as SQIVND (reference sequence). There are 14 residues in the CDR3. The DNA of the CDR3 is TGTGCCAGTAGTGTCGCCCCTCCGGTAAACACCATATATTTT. Translating gives CASSVAPPVNTIYF.

The chain is built from TRBV28 and TRBJ1-1; 10 bases line up with TRBD1. V dropped 2 bases and J dropped 0; count of bases not matched to a gene: 6. The germline CDR1 and CDR2 sequences are MDHEN and SYDVKM. The CDR3 extends over 17 amino acids. CDR3 bases: TGTGCCAGCAGTTTACTGGGGACAGGGGAGGTGAACACTGAAGCTTTCTTT. Amino acids: CASSLLGTGEVNTEAFF.

The chain recombines TRBV29-1 with TRBJ2-3, with a tentative D call TRBD2 (6 bases). The length of the CDR3 is 12 residues. Germline V gene lookup returns CDR1 SQVTM and CDR2 ANQGSEA. The V end lost 1 base, the J end lost 4 bases, and 6 bases lay between the germline ends. This CDR3 reads CSVEGGADTQYF. The DNA of the CDR3 is TGCAGCGTTGAAGGGGGGGCAGATACGCAGTATTTT.

This chain uses TRBV6-1 with TRBJ1-4, with D unresolved. There are 16 residues in the CDR3. Germline V lookup: CDR1 MNHNS, CDR2 SASEGT. V lost 0 bases to trimming and J lost 0 bases, with 8 bases between them. CDR3 DNA: TGTGCCAGCAGTGAAGCTTCCGCAGCAACTAATGAAAAACTGTTTTTT. It specifies CASSEASAATNEKLFF.

The rearrangement links TRBV28 to TRBJ2-7; 7 positions match TRBD1. The CDR3 is 14 residues long. In germline, CDR1 is MDHEN, CDR2 SYDVKM. V was pared by 2 bases and J by 5 bases, with 6 bases of the junction left unmatched. The CDR3 reads CASSLGRGQHEQYF. CDR3 DNA: TGTGCCAGCAGTTTAGGAAGGGGGCAGCACGAGCAGTACTTC.

The gene calls are TRBV27 and TRBJ2-3; D not resolved. This CDR3 is 15 amino acids long. Trimming shortened V by 11 bases and J by 4 bases, and 22 bases separated the two germline ends. The germline gives CDR1 MNHEY, CDR2 SMNVEV (reference sequence). The CDR3 DNA is TGTGCCGCAGCCCCAGGTTCCCTTTTCTCAGATACGCAGTATTTT. Its protein is CAAAPGSLFSDTQYF.

V gene TRBV9 combines with J gene TRBJ1-6; no definite D call. Germline V gene data show CDR1 as SGDLS and CDR2 as YYNGEE. Between the trimmed V and J ends, which lost 0 bases and 2 bases, there was a span of 12 bases. This CDR3 has 17 residues. CDR3 nucleotides: TGTGCCAGCAGCGTAGAGGCGGGGAATGCCTATAATTCACCCCTCCACTTT. This translates into CASSVEAGNAYNSPLHF. The full variable domain, rest sourced from reference TRBV9 and TRBJ1-6, is DSGVTQTPKHLITATGQRVTLRCSPRSGDLSVYWYQQSLDQGLQFLIQYYNGEERAKGNILERFSAQQFPDLHSELNLSSLELGDSALYFCASSVEAGNAYNSPLHFGNGTRLTVT.

The chain joins TRBV19 to TRBJ1-5, with a possible D match to TRBD1 (5 bases). Germline V gene lookup returns CDR1 LNHDA and CDR2 SQIVND (reference sequence). The CDR3 sequence is 14 residues long. V was shortened by 3 bases and J by 5 bases, with 11 bases between the two germline ends. The CDR3 DNA reads TGTGCCAGTAGTATCCAGGGTGGGGATCAGCCCCAGCATTTT. Protein: CASSIQGGDQPQHF.

This chain joins TRBV7-9 and TRBJ2-3; maybe TRBD1 (7 bases). Germline CDR1 is SEHNR and CDR2 is FQNEAQ (reference sequence). V was shortened by 4 bases and J by 5 bases, with 19 bases between the two germline ends. The CDR3 has 16 amino acids. The CDR3 DNA is TGTGCCAGCAGCTCCAGGGGGGCAGGGGAAGGAGATACGCAGTATTTT. The encoded protein is CASSSRGAGEGDTQYF.

The chain carries TRBV7-2 and TRBJ2-7; TRBD2 aligns across 11 bases. V lost 5 bases, J lost 7 bases, and 10 bases stayed unmatched. The CDR3 covers 15 residues. Germline loops: CDR1 SGHTA, CDR2 FQGNSA. The CDR3 loop is CASSRTSGYLWEQYF. The CDR3 DNA reads as TGTGCCAGCAGCAGGACTAGCGGGTACCTCTGGGAGCAGTACTTC.

In this sample, this clone turned up once. The genes are TRBV28 and TRBJ1-6; 7 bases are a match to TRBD1. The CDR3 loop spans 15 amino acids. Germline assignment: CDR1 MDHEN and CDR2 SYDVKM. V shed 4 bases and J 6 bases; nucleotides not matched to a gene: 6. The CDR3 sequence is CASSSQGGSNSPLHF. The CDR3 DNA follows: TGTGCCAGCAGTTCCCAGGGGGGATCTAATTCACCCCTCCACTTT.

This clone has only one observation. V gene TRBV9 combines with J gene TRBJ2-3, with 7 nucleotides matching TRBD2. The germline gives CDR1 SGDLS, CDR2 YYNGEE. This CDR3 contains 16 residues. J lost 2 bases, V lost 0 bases, and 6 bases had no gene match. The chain's CDR3 is CASSVAGGGPTDTQYF. The CDR3 region has the DNA TGTGCCAGCAGCGTAGCTGGCGGGGGACCCACAGATACGCAGTATTTT.